This entry describes one TCR beta chain. Its matching antigen is unknown. The PCR contained 60 Vbeta and 13 Jbeta primers. Generated by immunoSEQ multiplex PCR, the TCRdb table keeps only in-frame clones and is missing some. The repertoire holds 190,000 or so clones, with 80% as singletons. The data were obtained in a study of cytomegalovirus exposure and HLA in healthy donors. Across the study: A previous analysis identified 100 million to 120 million unique TCR beta sequences derived from 180 million or so T cells. Study observations and caveats: Analyzed later, most CMV-associated TCR beta chains appeared HLA-restricted.

Germline V gene lookup returns CDR1 GTSNPN and CDR2 SVGIG (reference sequence). The CDR3 has 13 amino acids. Trimming stripped 2 bases from V and 1 base from J, with 6 bases between. V and J are TRBV30 and TRBJ2-1; D unresolved. The TCR sequence derives from a boy younger than 18 in good health and CMV-seronegative. Sequenced material: PBMCs. The CDR3 coding sequence is TGTGCCTGGAGTTTCAGGTCCTACAATGAGCAGTTCTTC. It yields the protein CAWSFRSYNEQFF.